This TCR beta chain was observed in a study of blood T cells in healthy people across ages. The table lists this clonotype with a few counts. For the second PCR, which ran for about 7 to 11 cycles, a sample-barcoded 5' primer and a J-beta primer mix were used. TCRdb independently ran MiXCR on the 5' RACE reads; one entry per CDR3 protein. The data hold roughly 1.5 million distinct CDR3 sequences, with about 45% observed a single time. The sequence was collected from a woman under 30 in good health. The sequenced material came from blood.

The CDR3 region has the DNA TGCAGTGCTAGAGATGGCCAGCGGAGTGCCTACGAGCAGTACTTC. It encodes CSARDGQRSAYEQYF. This chain uses TRBV20-1 with TRBJ2-7; maybe TRBD2 (5 bases). Per germline, CDR1 DFQATT and CDR2 SNEGSKA (reference sequence). The CDR3 spans 15 residues. Deletions cut 0 bases from V and 2 bases from J, with 14 bases between.